This TCR beta chain was observed in a study of shared clonotypes between healthy human individuals. The donors, all of them Caucasian adults, lived in Nashville, Tennessee. For unsorted samples, genomic DNA was extracted from tens of millions of PBMCs. Deep was the level used in running the assay. Each unsorted PBMC replicate got 300 ng genomic DNA, tens of thousands of genomes. Clones were read by immunoSEQ multiplex PCR, and TCRdb kept only the in-frame ones, dropping some. The repertoire holds hundreds of thousands of clones, with 70% to 80% as singletons. The junction had 2 bases not matched to a gene; V was cut back by 0 bases and J by 6 bases. From germline, CDR1 is SNHLY and CDR2 FYNNEI. The CDR3 totals 15 residues.

J is TRBJ2-1 and V is TRBV2; 10 nucleotides line up with TRBD2. The source of this sequence is a woman between 40 and 55 years old in good health. Some clones in this sample may be carry-over from other donors' samples. Source material: PBMCs. In DNA form, the CDR3 reads TGTGCCAGCAGTGAAGCCCGGACTAGCGGCAATGAGCAGTTCTTC. This codes for CASSEARTSGNEQFF. Variable domain in full (rest from reference TRBV2 and TRBJ2-1): EPEVTQTPSHQVTQMGQEVILRCVPISNHLYFYWYRQILGQKVEFLVSFYNNEISEKSEIFDDQFSVERPDGSNFTLKIRSTKLEDSAMYFCASSEARTSGNEQFFGPGTRLTVL.